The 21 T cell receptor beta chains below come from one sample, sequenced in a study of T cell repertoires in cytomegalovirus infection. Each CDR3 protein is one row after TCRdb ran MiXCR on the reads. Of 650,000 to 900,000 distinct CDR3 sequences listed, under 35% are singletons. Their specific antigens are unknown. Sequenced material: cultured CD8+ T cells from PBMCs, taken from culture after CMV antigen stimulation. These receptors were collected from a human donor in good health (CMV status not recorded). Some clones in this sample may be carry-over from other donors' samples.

The CDR3 nucleotides are TGTGCCAGCAGTTACTCGAGCGGGGACTCCGTCTGGTCGCTAGAGACCCAGTACTTC. Translation: CASSYSSGDSVWSLETQYF. The chain recombines TRBV6-6 with TRBJ2-5; 7 nucleotides align to TRBD2. The CDR3 spans 19 residues. Germline loops: CDR1 MNHNY, CDR2 SVGAGI (reference sequence). Trimming took 0 bases from V and 4 from J; bases not matched to a gene: 17.

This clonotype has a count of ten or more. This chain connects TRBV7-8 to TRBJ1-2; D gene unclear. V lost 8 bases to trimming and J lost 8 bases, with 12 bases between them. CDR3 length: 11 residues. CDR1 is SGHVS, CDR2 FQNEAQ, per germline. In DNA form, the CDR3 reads TGTGCCAGCCCCAAGTGGGAGGGCTACACCTTC. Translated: CASPKWEGYTF.

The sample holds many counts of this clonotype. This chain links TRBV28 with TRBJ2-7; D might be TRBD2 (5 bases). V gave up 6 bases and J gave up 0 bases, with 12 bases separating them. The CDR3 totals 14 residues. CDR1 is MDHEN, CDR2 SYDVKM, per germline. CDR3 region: CASSRLRGSYEQYV. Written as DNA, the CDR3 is TGTGCCAGCAGCCGCCTCCGGGGCTCCTACGAGCAGTACGTC.

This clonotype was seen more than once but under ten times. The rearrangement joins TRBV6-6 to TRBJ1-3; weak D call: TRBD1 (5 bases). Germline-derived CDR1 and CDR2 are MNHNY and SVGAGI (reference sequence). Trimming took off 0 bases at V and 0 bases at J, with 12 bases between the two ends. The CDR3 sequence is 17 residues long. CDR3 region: CASSYSTGLFSGNTIYF. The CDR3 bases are TGTGCCAGCAGTTACTCAACAGGACTCTTCTCTGGAAACACCATATATTTT.

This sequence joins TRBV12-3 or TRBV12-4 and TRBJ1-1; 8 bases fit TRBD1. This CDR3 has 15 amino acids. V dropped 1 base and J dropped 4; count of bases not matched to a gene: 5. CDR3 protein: CASSLVDRGRTEAFF. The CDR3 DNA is TGTGCCAGCAGTTTAGTAGACAGGGGACGCACTGAAGCTTTCTTT.

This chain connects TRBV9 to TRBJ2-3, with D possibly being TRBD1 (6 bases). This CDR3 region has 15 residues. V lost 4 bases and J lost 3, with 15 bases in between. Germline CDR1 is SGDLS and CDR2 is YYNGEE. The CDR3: CASSTFAGQTDTQYF. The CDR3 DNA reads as TGTGCCAGCAGCACATTCGCAGGACAGACAGATACGCAGTATTTT.

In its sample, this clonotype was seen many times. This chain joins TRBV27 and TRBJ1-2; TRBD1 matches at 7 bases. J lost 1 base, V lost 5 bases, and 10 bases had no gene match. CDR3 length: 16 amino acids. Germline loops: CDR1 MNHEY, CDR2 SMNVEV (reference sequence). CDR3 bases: TGTGCCAGCAGTCCGCGGACAGGCTCATATAACTATGGCTACACCTTC. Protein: CASSPRTGSYNYGYTF.

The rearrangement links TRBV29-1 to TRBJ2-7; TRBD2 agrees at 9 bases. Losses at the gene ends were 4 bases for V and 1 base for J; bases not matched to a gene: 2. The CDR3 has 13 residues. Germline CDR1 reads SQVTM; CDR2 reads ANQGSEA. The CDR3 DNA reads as TGCAGCGTTGCTAGCGGGGCTTCCTACGAGCAGTACGTC. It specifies CSVASGASYEQYV.

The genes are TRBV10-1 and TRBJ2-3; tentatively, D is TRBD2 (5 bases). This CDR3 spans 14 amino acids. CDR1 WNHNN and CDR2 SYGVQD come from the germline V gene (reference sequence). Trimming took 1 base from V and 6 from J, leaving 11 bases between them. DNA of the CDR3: TGCGCCAGCAGTGAGTTTAAGAGGAGGGATACGCAGTATTTT. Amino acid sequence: CASSEFKRRDTQYF.

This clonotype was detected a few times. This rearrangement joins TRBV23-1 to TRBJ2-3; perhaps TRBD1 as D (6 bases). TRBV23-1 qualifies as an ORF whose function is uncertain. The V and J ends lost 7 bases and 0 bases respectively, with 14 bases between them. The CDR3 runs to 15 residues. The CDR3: CASTPGHPSTDTQYF. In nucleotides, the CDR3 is TGCGCCAGCACTCCGGGACACCCTAGCACAGATACGCAGTATTTT.

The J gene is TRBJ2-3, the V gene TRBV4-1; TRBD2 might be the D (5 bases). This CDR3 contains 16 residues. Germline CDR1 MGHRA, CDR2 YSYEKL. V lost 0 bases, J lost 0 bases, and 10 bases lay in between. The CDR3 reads CASSQDVGDSTDTQYF. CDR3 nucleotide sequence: TGCGCCAGCAGCCAAGATGTGGGAGACAGCACAGATACGCAGTATTTT.

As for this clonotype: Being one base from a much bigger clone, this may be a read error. CDR3 amino acids: CVSRHPGTDTGELFF. The CDR3 DNA is TGTGTCAGCAGACATCCCGGGACAGACACCGGGGAGCTGTTTTTT. V usage is TRBV7-6 and J usage is TRBJ2-2; 7 bases are shared with TRBD1. The CDR3 sequence is 15 residues long. The germline CDR1 and CDR2 sequences are SGHVS and FNYEAQ.

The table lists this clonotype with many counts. The CDR3 protein is CASSFKGLAGGEEETQYF. The CDR3 bases are TGTGCCAGCAGCTTCAAGGGACTAGCGGGGGGCGAGGAAGAGACCCAGTACTTC. This chain joins TRBV7-2 and TRBJ2-5, with TRBD2 matching over 15 bases. Per the germline V gene, CDR1 is SGHTA and CDR2 is FQGNSA. Trimming at V came to 3 bases and at J to 3 bases, leaving 8 bases not matched to a gene. The CDR3 sequence is 18 residues long.

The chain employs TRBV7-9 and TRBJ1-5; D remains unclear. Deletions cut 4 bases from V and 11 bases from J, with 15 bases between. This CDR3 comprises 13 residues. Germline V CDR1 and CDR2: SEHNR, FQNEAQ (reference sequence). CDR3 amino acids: CASSSSSGPAQHF. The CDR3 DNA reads TGTGCCAGCAGCTCTTCCTCCGGGCCCGCCCAGCATTTT.

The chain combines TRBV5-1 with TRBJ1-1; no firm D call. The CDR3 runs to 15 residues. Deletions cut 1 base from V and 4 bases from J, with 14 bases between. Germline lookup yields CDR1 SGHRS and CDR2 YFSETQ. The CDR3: CASSLFRDTGTEAFF. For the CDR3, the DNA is TGCGCCAGCAGCTTGTTCCGGGATACGGGCACTGAAGCTTTCTTT.

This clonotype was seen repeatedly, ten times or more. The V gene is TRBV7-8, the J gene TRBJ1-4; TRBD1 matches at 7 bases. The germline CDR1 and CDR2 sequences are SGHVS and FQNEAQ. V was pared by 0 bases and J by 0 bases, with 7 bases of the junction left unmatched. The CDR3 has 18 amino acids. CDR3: CASSLAGDSSATNEKLFF. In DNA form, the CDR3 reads TGTGCCAGCAGCTTAGCGGGGGACAGTTCTGCAACTAATGAAAAACTGTTTTTT.

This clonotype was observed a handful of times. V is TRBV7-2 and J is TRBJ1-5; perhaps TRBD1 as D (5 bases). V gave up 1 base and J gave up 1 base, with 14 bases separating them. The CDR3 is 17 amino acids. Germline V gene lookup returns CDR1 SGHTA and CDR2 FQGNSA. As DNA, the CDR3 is TGTGCCAGCAGCTTAGTTCGGGGTGGGGGGAGCAATCAGCCCCAGCATTTT. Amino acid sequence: CASSLVRGGGSNQPQHF.

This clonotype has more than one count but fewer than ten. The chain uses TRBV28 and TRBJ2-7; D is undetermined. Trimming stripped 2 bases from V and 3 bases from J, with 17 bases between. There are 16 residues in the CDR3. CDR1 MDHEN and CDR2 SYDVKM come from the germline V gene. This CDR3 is CASSLTATEAHYEQYF. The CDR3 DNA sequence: TGTGCCAGCAGTTTAACGGCTACAGAGGCCCACTACGAGCAGTACTTC.

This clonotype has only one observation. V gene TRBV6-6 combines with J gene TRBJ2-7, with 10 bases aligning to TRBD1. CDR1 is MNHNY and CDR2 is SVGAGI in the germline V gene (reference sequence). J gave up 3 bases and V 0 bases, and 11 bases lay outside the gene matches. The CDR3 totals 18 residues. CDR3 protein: CASSYSILGDRGNYEQYF. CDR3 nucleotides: TGTGCCAGCAGTTACTCGATCCTAGGGGACAGGGGCAACTACGAGCAGTACTTC.

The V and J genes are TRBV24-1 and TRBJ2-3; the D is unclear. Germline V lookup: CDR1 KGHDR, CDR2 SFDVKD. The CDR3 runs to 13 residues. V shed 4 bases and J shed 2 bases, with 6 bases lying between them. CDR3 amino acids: CATSDYYTDTQYF. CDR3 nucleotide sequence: TGTGCCACCAGTGACTACTACACAGATACGCAGTATTTT.

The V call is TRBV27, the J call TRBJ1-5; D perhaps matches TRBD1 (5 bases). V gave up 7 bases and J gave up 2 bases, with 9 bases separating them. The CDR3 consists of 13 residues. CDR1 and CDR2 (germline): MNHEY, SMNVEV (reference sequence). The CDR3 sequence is CASKVGGNQPQHF. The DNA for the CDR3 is TGTGCCAGCAAGGTAGGGGGCAATCAGCCCCAGCATTTT.